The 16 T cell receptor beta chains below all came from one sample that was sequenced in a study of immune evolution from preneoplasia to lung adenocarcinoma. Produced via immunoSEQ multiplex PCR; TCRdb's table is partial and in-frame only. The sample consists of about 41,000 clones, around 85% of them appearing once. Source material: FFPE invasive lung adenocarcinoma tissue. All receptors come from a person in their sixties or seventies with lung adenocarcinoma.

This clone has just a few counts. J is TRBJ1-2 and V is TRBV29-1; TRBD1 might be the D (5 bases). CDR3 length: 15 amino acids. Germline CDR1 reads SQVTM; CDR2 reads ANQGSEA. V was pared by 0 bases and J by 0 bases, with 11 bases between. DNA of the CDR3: TGCAGCGTTGAAGATGGGGGGAACACTAACTATGGCTACACCTTC. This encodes CSVEDGGNTNYGYTF. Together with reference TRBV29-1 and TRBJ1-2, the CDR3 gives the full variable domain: SAVISQKPSRDICQRGTSLTIQCQVDSQVTMMFWYRQQPGQSLTLIATANQGSEATYESGFVIDKFPISRPNLTFSTLTVSNMSPEDSSIYLCSVEDGGNTNYGYTFGSGTRLTVV.

CDR3 sequence (DNA): TGTGCCAGCAGTTACGACCACTCCTACAATGAGCAGTTCTTC. This gives the protein CASSYDHSYNEQFF. V usage is TRBV6-5 and J usage is TRBJ2-1; D uncertain. V shed 2 bases and J shed 0 bases, with 5 bases lying between them. CDR1 is MNHEY and CDR2 is SVGAGI in the germline V gene. The CDR3 has 14 residues.

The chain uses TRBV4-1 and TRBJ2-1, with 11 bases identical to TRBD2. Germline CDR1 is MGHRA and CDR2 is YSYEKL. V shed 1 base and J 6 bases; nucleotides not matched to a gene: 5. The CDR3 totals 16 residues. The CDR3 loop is CASSQARTSGFNEQFF. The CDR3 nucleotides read TGCGCCAGCAGCCAAGCTCGGACTAGCGGGTTCAATGAGCAGTTCTTC.

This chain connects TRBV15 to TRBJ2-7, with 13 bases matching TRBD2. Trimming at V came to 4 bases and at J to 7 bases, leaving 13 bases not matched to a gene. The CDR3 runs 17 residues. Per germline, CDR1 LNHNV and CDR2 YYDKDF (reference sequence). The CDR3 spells CATSKTAGTSGTKEQYF. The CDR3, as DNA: TGTGCCACCAGCAAGACAGCCGGGACTAGCGGGACGAAAGAGCAGTACTTC.

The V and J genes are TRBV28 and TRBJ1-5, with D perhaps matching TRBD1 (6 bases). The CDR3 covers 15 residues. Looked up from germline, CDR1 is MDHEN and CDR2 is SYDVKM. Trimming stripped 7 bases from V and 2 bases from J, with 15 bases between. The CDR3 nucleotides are TGTGCCAGCAAGGGCGGGGGGGGCGGCAATCAGCCCCAGCATTTT. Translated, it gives CASKGGGGGNQPQHF.

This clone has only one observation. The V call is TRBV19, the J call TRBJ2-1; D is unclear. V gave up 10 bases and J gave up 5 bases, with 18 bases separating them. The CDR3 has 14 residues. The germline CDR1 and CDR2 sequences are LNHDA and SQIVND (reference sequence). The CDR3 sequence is CATHSHSKNNEQFF. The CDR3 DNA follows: TGTGCCACTCATAGCCACTCCAAAAACAATGAGCAGTTCTTC.

The CDR3 sequence: CASTSFPDTQYF. DNA for the CDR3: TGTGCCAGCACCAGTTTCCCAGATACGCAGTATTTT. V gene TRBV7-6 combines with J gene TRBJ2-3; no firm D call. Trimming cost V 7 bases and J 4 bases, with 9 bases left between them. Germline loops: CDR1 SGHVS, CDR2 FNYEAQ. This CDR3 is 12 amino acids long.

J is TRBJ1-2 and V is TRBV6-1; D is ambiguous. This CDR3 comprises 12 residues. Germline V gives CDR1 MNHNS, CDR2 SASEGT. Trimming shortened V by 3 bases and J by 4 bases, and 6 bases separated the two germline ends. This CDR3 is CASSEGLYGYTF. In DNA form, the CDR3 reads TGTGCCAGCAGTGAGGGTCTCTATGGCTACACCTTC.

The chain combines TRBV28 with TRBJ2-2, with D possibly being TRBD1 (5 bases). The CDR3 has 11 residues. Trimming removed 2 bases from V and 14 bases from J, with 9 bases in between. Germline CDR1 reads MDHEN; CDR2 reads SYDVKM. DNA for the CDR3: TGTGCCAGCAGTTTAGATGGGGCCCTGTTTTTT. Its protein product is CASSLDGALFF.

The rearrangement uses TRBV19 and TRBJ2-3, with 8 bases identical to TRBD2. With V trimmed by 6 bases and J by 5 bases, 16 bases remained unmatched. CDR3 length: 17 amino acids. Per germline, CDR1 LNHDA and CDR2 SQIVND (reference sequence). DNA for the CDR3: TGTGCCAGTAGCCGACGGCGGGGGGCGGGAGTCGGAGATACGCAGTATTTT. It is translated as CASSRRRGAGVGDTQYF.

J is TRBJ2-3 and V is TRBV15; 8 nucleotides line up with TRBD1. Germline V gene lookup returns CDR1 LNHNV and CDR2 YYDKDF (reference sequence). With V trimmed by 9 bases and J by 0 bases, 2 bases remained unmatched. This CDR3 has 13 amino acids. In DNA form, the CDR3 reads TGTGCCACAAGACAGGGGAGCACAGATACGCAGTATTTT. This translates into CATRQGSTDTQYF.

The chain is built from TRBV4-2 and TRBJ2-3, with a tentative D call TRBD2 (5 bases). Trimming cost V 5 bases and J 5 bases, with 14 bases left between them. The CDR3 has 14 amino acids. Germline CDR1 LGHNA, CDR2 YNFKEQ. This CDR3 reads CASSVGEAKDTQYF. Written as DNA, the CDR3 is TGTGCCAGCAGCGTGGGAGAAGCAAAAGATACGCAGTATTTT.

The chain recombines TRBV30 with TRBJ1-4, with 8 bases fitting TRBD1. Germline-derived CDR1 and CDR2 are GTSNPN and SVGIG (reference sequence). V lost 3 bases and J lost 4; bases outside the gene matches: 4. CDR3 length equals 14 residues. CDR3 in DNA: TGTGCCTGGAGAGTGGACAGGGATAATGAAAAACTGTTTTTT. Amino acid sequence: CAWRVDRDNEKLFF.

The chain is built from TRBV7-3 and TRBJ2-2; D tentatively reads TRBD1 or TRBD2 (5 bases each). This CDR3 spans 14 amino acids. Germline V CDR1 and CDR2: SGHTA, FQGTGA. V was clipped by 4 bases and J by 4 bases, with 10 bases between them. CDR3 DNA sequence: TGTGCCAGCAGCTACGGTGGGGGCACCGGGGAGCTGTTTTTT. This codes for CASSYGGGTGELFF.

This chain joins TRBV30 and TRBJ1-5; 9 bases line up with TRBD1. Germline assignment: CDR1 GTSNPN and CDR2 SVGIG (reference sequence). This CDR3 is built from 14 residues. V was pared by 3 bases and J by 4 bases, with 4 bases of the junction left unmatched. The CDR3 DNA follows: TGTGCCTGGAGCTTCGGGACAGGGAATCAGCCCCAGCATTTT. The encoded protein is CAWSFGTGNQPQHF.

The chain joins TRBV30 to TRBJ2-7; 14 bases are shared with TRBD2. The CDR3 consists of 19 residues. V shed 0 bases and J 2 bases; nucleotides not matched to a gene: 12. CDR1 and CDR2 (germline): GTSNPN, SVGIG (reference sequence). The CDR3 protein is CAWSVTRTSGRTFPYEQYF. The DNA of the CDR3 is TGTGCCTGGAGTGTAACCCGGACTAGCGGGAGGACTTTTCCCTACGAGCAGTACTTC.